This record concerns one TCR beta chain sequence. The time point denotes: pre-sensitization, week 0. Treatment noted: therapeutic diphenylcyclopropenone sensitization with weekly scalp DPC. Donors, patients with alopecia ranging from 18 to 70 years old and judged suitable for DPC, provided samples. The data were taken from a study of human T cells and chemical hapten exposure. TCRdb called the RACE reads again in MiXCR, with one record for every CDR3 protein. The sample contains 250,000 or so distinct CDR3 sequences, approximately 8% of which appear only once. The germline V and J ends were trimmed by 2 bases and 6 bases, with 16 bases remaining between them. Germline values: CDR1 SEHNR, CDR2 FQNEAQ (reference sequence). The CDR3 spans 16 residues.

This TCR derives from a man younger than 30 with alopecia areata. Some clones in this sample may be carry-over from other donors' samples. The rearrangement joins TRBV7-9 to TRBJ2-2; D might be TRBD2 (6 bases). The sequences come from whole blood, collected in connection with sensitization to the hapten diphenylcyclopropenone (DPC). The DNA of the CDR3 is TGTGCCAGCAGCTTAAACGCAGGGAGGTTTGCCGGGGAGCTGTTTTTT. Translated, it gives CASSLNAGRFAGELFF.